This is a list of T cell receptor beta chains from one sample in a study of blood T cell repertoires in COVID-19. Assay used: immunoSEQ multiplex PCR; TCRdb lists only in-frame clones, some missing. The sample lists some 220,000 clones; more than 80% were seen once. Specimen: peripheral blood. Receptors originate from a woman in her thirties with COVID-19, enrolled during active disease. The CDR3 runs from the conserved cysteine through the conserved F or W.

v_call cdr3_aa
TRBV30 CAWSVGGQYGYTF
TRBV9 CASSEGLAGPQETQYF
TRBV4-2 CASSQSSTSGLNEQFF
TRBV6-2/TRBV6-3 CASSYSTRTVPQDTEAFF
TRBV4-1 CASSPTGTEAFF
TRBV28 CASSLRGAGNGYTF
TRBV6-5 CASSLRGGQTYEQYF
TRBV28 CASSNRVAKNIQYF
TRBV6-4 CASSDLMLRDRGTNEKLFF
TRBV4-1 CASSPGQGNDEQFF
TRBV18 CASSYSGRMNTEAFF
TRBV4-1 CASSPRSGLATDTQYF
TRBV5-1 CASSPDRLEAFF
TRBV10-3 CAIKNGPYEQYF
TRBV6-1 CASSGLAGRGEYEQYF
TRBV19 CASSMAPGGWETQYF
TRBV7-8 CASSLTSVYNEQFF
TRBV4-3 CASSQDYPLETQYF
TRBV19 CASSIAREDTQYF
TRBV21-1 CASSKGSSGGAILETQYF
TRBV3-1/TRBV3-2 CASSHGISYNEQFF
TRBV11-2 CASSPRRGGTTDTQYF
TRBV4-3 CASSQGQTGQGREQFF
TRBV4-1 CASSQDSEAPWSTEAFF
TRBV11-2 CASSPTTGMNTEAFF
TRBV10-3 CAISEPRDSYGYTF
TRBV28 CASSFPGQGGDGYTF
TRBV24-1 CATSDPSGGARDTQYF
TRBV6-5 CASSYSDVVGAQGQYF
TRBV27 CASSSQGFYSNQPQHF
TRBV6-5 CASTNGGGYNEQFF
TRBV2 CASSKGQGLDDTQYF
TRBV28 CASSTPTGGGNTIYF
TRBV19 CASSSVLAGVSNEQFF
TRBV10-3 CAISEGLAGTTGELFF
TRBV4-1 CASSLTLQGSNSPLHF
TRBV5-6 CASSIGTGNEQYF
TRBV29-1 CSVVLLAGSYEQYF
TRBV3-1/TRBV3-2 CASSQVSRVQETQYF
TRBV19 CASSPSTGVGGYEQYF
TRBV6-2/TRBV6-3 CASSPMREGTDTQYF
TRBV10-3 CAISESKWTGPGATNEKLFF
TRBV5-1 CASSLGTGDHEQYF